Following are 26 T cell receptor beta chains from one sample sequenced in a study of Tregs in tolerant kidney transplant recipients (dated by TCRdb to the late 2010s). Libraries were built with the immunoSEQ multiplex PCR assay. As stored in TCRdb, this immuneACCESS dataset retains in-frame rearrangements with V and J assigned. A fraction of the clones does not appear; measured against another copy, unresolved V genes explain less than half of the discrepancy, and the remainder lacks a known reason. The sample contains some 15,000 clones, about two thirds of them found a single time. Jointly, the top ten make up roughly 3.2% of the sample. Antigens for these TCRs are unknown. Sequenced input: Tregs from blood cultured with allogeneic cells. These receptors originate from a human donor in good health.

This rearrangement joins TRBV4-1 to TRBJ2-7; D ambiguous. Germline V CDR1 and CDR2: MGHRA, YSYEKL. The CDR3 has 15 amino acids. V shed 1 base and J shed 2 bases, with 12 bases lying between them. The DNA for the CDR3 is TGCGCCAGCAGCCAAGGTATACAGACAACCTACGAGCAGTACTTC. Its translation is CASSQGIQTTYEQYF.

V and J are TRBV5-4 and TRBJ2-7, with 14 bases matching TRBD2. The V and J ends lost 1 base and 3 bases, in that order; junction bases with no gene match: 3. This CDR3 has 16 residues. The germline V gene has CDR1 SGHNT and CDR2 YYREEE (reference sequence). Here the CDR3 reads CASSLPGLAGDYEQYF. DNA of the CDR3: TGTGCCAGCAGCTTGCCGGGACTAGCGGGAGACTACGAGCAGTACTTC.

This clone was observed a single time. The chain uses TRBV19 and TRBJ2-4; TRBD1 might be the D (6 bases). The CDR3 length is 15 residues. CDR1 LNHDA and CDR2 SQIVND come from the germline V gene (reference sequence). V dropped 5 bases and J dropped 0 bases, with 11 bases sitting between them. CDR3 sequence (DNA): TGTGCCAGTAGTCCGTACAGGGTAGCCAAAAACATTCAGTACTTC. It is translated as CASSPYRVAKNIQYF.

This sequence joins TRBV13 and TRBJ2-7, with TRBD1 identical over 9 bases. The J segment lost 4 bases and the V segment lost 5 bases, leaving 6 bases of the junction unmatched. The CDR3 sequence is 14 residues long. Germline V gene sequence: CDR1 PRHDT, CDR2 FYEKMQ (reference sequence). CDR3: CASSTGQGLYEQYF. CDR3 in DNA: TGTGCCAGCAGCACTGGACAGGGGCTGTACGAGCAGTACTTC.

The CDR3 sequence: CASSADYRGRAFF. CDR3 in DNA: TGTGCCAGCAGCGCCGATTACAGGGGACGAGCTTTCTTT. This rearrangement joins TRBV9 to TRBJ1-1; 7 bases fit TRBD1. V shed 3 bases, J shed 10 bases, and the junction held 9 bases outside the gene matches. CDR1 and CDR2 from the germline V gene are SGDLS and YYNGEE. CDR3 size: 13 residues.

This clone is medium-sized within its sample. The V call is TRBV30, the J call TRBJ1-1; D may be TRBD1 (5 bases). The V end lost 4 bases, the J end lost 1 base, and 7 bases lay between the germline ends. The CDR3 runs to 12 residues. CDR1 is GTSNPN and CDR2 is SVGIG in the germline V gene (reference sequence). The CDR3 DNA is TGTGCCTGGAACAGGCCGAACACTGAAGCTTTCTTT. Encoded protein: CAWNRPNTEAFF. The full variable domain, with the rest looked up from reference TRBV30 and TRBJ1-1, is SQTIHQWPATLVQPVGSPLSLECTVEGTSNPNLYWYRQAAGRGLQLLFYSVGIGQISSEVPQNLSASRPQDRQFILSSKKLLLSDSGFYLCAWNRPNTEAFFGQGTRLTVV.

This sequence joins TRBV6-1 and TRBJ2-5; 7 nucleotides agree with TRBD2. V lost 2 bases and J lost 5; bases outside the gene matches: 11. Germline values: CDR1 MNHNS, CDR2 SASEGT. The CDR3 is made up of 16 amino acids. The CDR3 loop is CASSERWTSSGETQYF. The CDR3 nucleotides read TGTGCCAGCAGTGAACGGTGGACTAGTTCAGGGGAGACCCAGTACTTC.

This clone was found a few times. The chain employs TRBV6-1 and TRBJ1-5, with D unresolved. The CDR3 spans 13 residues. Germline CDR1 MNHNS, CDR2 SASEGT. The V end was cut by 6 bases, the J end by 3 bases, with 9 bases between. The CDR3 region is CASSGWLNQPQHF. CDR3 DNA: TGTGCCAGCAGCGGTTGGCTCAATCAGCCCCAGCATTTT.

The gene calls are TRBV10-3 and TRBJ2-3, with 7 nucleotides matching TRBD2. Germline V gene lookup returns CDR1 ENHRY and CDR2 SYGVKD. The CDR3 sequence is 16 residues long. Losses at the gene ends were 4 bases for V and 3 bases for J; bases not matched to a gene: 10. The CDR3 reads CAISAQAGWGTDTQYF. The CDR3 DNA is TGTGCCATCAGTGCCCAAGCGGGATGGGGGACAGATACGCAGTATTTT.

The chain combines TRBV27 with TRBJ2-2, with 11 nucleotides matching TRBD2. Germline values: CDR1 MNHEY, CDR2 SMNVEV (reference sequence). The junction had 3 bases not matched to a gene; V was cut back by 6 bases and J by 0 bases. The CDR3 has 16 amino acids. The CDR3 DNA reads TGTGCCAGCAGCGAGGGACTAGCGGCGAACACCGGGGAGCTGTTTTTT. This translates into CASSEGLAANTGELFF.

The chain combines TRBV7-6 with TRBJ1-3; D uncertain. V lost 2 bases, J lost 8 bases, and 13 bases lay in between. Germline V lookup: CDR1 SGHVS, CDR2 FNYEAQ. The CDR3 is 14 amino acids. The chain's CDR3 is CASSLPLVRYTIYF. As DNA, the CDR3 is TGTGCCAGCAGCTTACCCCTAGTCCGCTACACCATATATTTT.

This clone has a single count. This chain joins TRBV19 and TRBJ2-7; no firm D call. Trimming cost V 6 bases and J 0 bases, with 3 bases left between them. Germline lookup yields CDR1 LNHDA and CDR2 SQIVND (reference sequence). There are 11 residues in the CDR3. The CDR3 DNA sequence: TGTGCCAGTAGCAGCTCCTACGAGCAGTACTTC. Protein sequence: CASSSSYEQYF.

This clone has just a few counts. The chain has TRBV11-3 and TRBJ1-2, with D maybe TRBD1 (6 bases). CDR1 is SGHNT and CDR2 is YENEEA in the germline V gene. V lost 3 bases to trimming and J lost 8 bases, with 13 bases between them. The CDR3 is 13 amino acids. The CDR3 reads CASSLRGAEGYTF. DNA of the CDR3: TGTGCCAGCAGCTTGCGGGGGGCGGAGGGCTACACCTTC.

By share, this clone ranks as medium-sized. This sequence joins TRBV10-3 and TRBJ2-7; 7 bases agree with TRBD2. Germline-derived CDR1 and CDR2 are ENHRY and SYGVKD. The CDR3 covers 14 residues. The V and J ends lost 2 bases and 2 bases, in that order; junction bases with no gene match: 3. CDR3 DNA: TGTGCCATCAGTGAGGCGGGGAGGGCCTACGAGCAGTACTTC. This translates into CAISEAGRAYEQYF.

In nucleotides, the CDR3 is TGTGCCAGCAGCTTCGAGCCTAGCGGGGGGCTGGAGTCTGCAGATACGCAGTATTTT. Translation gives CASSFEPSGGLESADTQYF. The chain uses TRBV11-2 and TRBJ2-3; the match to TRBD2 covers 11 bases. The V gene's germline CDR1 is SGHAT and CDR2 FQNNGV. The CDR3 has 19 amino acids. V lost 3 bases and J lost 4; bases outside the gene matches: 15. The variable domain in full, completed from reference TRBV11-2 and TRBJ2-3, reads EAGVAQSPRYKIIEKRQSVAFWCNPISGHATLYWYQQILGQGPKLLIQFQNNGVVDDSQLPKDRFSAERLKGVDSTLKIQPAKLEDSAVYLCASSFEPSGGLESADTQYFGPGTRLTVL.

The J gene is TRBJ1-2, the V gene TRBV5-1, with 7 nucleotides matching TRBD1. Germline values: CDR1 SGHRS, CDR2 YFSETQ. The CDR3 loop spans 15 amino acids. The V gene end was trimmed by 4 bases and the J gene end by 2 bases; junction bases not matched to a gene: 8. The CDR3 sequence: CASSPSTGLNYGYTF. The CDR3 DNA reads as TGCGCCAGCAGCCCTTCGACAGGGCTCAACTATGGCTACACCTTC.

This chain links TRBV30 with TRBJ2-2; 9 bases line up with TRBD2. Germline CDR1 is GTSNPN and CDR2 is SVGIG (reference sequence). The ends lost 2 bases at V and 7 bases at J; junction bases unmatched: 5. This CDR3 is built from 14 residues. The CDR3 sequence: CAWSLYSGSGELFF. The CDR3 DNA follows: TGTGCCTGGAGTCTCTATAGCGGGAGCGGGGAGCTGTTTTTT.

This clone was detected a few times. V usage is TRBV29-1 and J usage is TRBJ2-2; D is undetermined. The CDR3 length is 13 residues. Per germline, CDR1 SQVTM and CDR2 ANQGSEA. The V end lost 4 bases, the J end lost 2 bases, and 8 bases lay between the germline ends. CDR3 bases: TGCAGCGTTGGCCTTGCAAACACCGGGGAGCTGTTTTTT. It codes for CSVGLANTGELFF.

Worth noting for this clone: One end of the junction is discordant with germline, which a read error may explain. Within the sample, other DNA sequences also encode this same CDR3. The chain recombines TRBV6-5 with TRBJ2-7; D is unresolved. The germline V gene has CDR1 MNHEY and CDR2 SVGAGI. The CDR3 runs to 13 residues. CDR3 bases: TGCGCCAGCAGTTTCAGCACCGCCTACGAGCAGTACTTC. Protein: CASSFSTAYEQYF.

The chain links TRBV5-6 to TRBJ2-6; 10 bases agree with TRBD1. Germline CDR1 SGHDT, CDR2 YYEEEE. The CDR3 is 17 residues long. The V and J ends lost 4 bases and 2 bases, in that order; junction bases with no gene match: 6. In nucleotides, the CDR3 is TGTGCCAGCAGCCGAAGACAGGGGGCTACTGGGGCCAACGTCCTGACTTTC. Residues: CASSRRQGATGANVLTF.

The genes are TRBV7-2 and TRBJ2-7; D is undetermined. Trimming pared 0 bases from V and 3 bases from J, leaving 12 bases between. This CDR3 has 15 amino acids. Germline CDR1 and CDR2: SGHTA and FQGNSA. The CDR3 sequence is CASSLAGQPYYEQYF. In DNA form, the CDR3 reads TGTGCCAGCAGCTTAGCCGGGCAGCCGTACTACGAGCAGTACTTC. Full variable domain (missing parts from reference TRBV7-2 and TRBJ2-7): GAGVSQSPSNKVTEKGKDVELRCDPISGHTALYWYRQSLGQGLEFLIYFQGNSAPDKSGLPSDRFSAERTGGSVSTLTIQRTQQEDSAVYLCASSLAGQPYYEQYFGPGTRLTVT.

Comment on this clone: This sample also contains other DNA sequences that code for the same CDR3. The chain links TRBV5-1 to TRBJ2-2; D is ambiguous. Germline V gene data show CDR1 as SGHRS and CDR2 as YFSETQ. With 5 bases removed from V and 5 bases from J, the gap between germline ends came to 16 bases. There are 15 residues in the CDR3. CDR3 region: CASRGSLVGTGELFF. The DNA for the CDR3 is TGCGCCAGCAGAGGGTCCCTGGTGGGGACCGGGGAGCTGTTTTTT.

The J gene is TRBJ2-7, the V gene TRBV5-1, with TRBD1 matching over 10 bases. Germline V CDR1 and CDR2: SGHRS, YFSETQ. The junction had 11 bases not matched to a gene; V was cut back by 2 bases and J by 0 bases. This CDR3 contains 18 residues. The CDR3: CASSFYPLGQGISYEQYF. DNA for the CDR3: TGCGCCAGCAGCTTCTACCCTTTGGGACAGGGGATCTCCTACGAGCAGTACTTC.

This clone was observed a single time. This sequence joins TRBV7-2 and TRBJ2-7, with TRBD1 identical over 9 bases. V shed 1 base and J 3 bases; nucleotides not matched to a gene: 10. This CDR3 is built from 17 residues. The germline gives CDR1 SGHTA, CDR2 FQGNSA. CDR3 protein: CASSLEKGTGKNYEQYF. The CDR3 nucleotides read TGTGCCAGCAGCTTAGAAAAGGGGACAGGGAAAAACTACGAGCAGTACTTC.

V and J are TRBV6-5 and TRBJ2-7; possibly TRBD1 or TRBD2 for D (6 bases each). Trimming removed 4 bases from V and 3 bases from J, with 16 bases in between. Looked up from germline, CDR1 is MNHEY and CDR2 is SVGAGI. This CDR3 has 15 residues. The CDR3 region has the DNA TGTGCCAGCAGTTTCAGGGTGGGGGGCTACTACGAGCAGTACTTC. The encoded protein is CASSFRVGGYYEQYF.

This chain connects TRBV18 to TRBJ2-6, with a weak D call TRBD1 (5 bases). The ends were cut back, 2 bases at V and 3 bases at J, with 17 bases in the middle. CDR3 length: 18 residues. CDR1 is KGHSH, CDR2 LQKENI, per germline. This CDR3 reads CASSPILARVVGANVLTF. In DNA form, the CDR3 reads TGTGCCAGCTCACCAATTCTGGCCAGGGTCGTTGGGGCCAACGTCCTGACTTTC.